The 10 T cell receptor beta chains given below trace back to one sample, sequenced in a study of blood T cell repertoires in COVID-19. The assay was immunoSEQ multiplex PCR, and TCRdb's table has in-frame clones only and misses some. Of over 400,000 clones in the sample, 70% to 90% were seen once. Sequencing was carried out using peripheral blood. The receptors stem from a human donor in a cohort sampled during active COVID-19.

The chain has TRBV30 and TRBJ1-1, with a weak D call TRBD1 (5 bases). This CDR3 is built from 12 residues. V was cut by 3 bases and J by 7 bases, with 12 bases left in between. Germline CDR1 GTSNPN, CDR2 SVGIG (reference sequence). For the CDR3, the DNA is TGTGCCTGGAGAGGGAGGGGAATTGAAGCTTTCTTT. Translation: CAWRGRGIEAFF.

The genes are TRBV19 and TRBJ1-1; D ambiguous. The CDR3 contains 13 residues. The V end lost 5 bases, the J end lost 4 bases, and 11 bases lay between the germline ends. Per the germline V gene, CDR1 is LNHDA and CDR2 is SQIVND (reference sequence). For the CDR3, the DNA is TGTGCCAGTAGTGGTGGGTACAGCACTGAAGCTTTCTTT. Amino acids: CASSGGYSTEAFF.

The chain combines TRBV28 with TRBJ1-6; unclear D gene. Between the trimmed V and J ends, which lost 10 bases and 5 bases, there was a span of 21 bases. The CDR3 totals 16 residues. CDR1 and CDR2 (germline): MDHEN, SYDVKM. The DNA for the CDR3 is TGTGCCACCTTCTTTTCAGGCTCACCGAATAATTCACCCCTCCACTTT. Translated, it gives CATFFSGSPNNSPLHF.

This clone was seen just once. This chain links TRBV2 with TRBJ2-3; D remains ambiguous. The CDR3 covers 13 residues. Germline V lookup: CDR1 SNHLY, CDR2 FYNNEI. V lost 3 bases and J lost 4, with 8 bases in between. The CDR3 spells CASSDARPDTQYF. The CDR3 region has the DNA TGTGCCAGCAGTGATGCCAGGCCAGATACGCAGTATTTT.

Of note for this clone: Other nucleotide sequences from this sample produce the same CDR3. V and J are TRBV12-3 or TRBV12-4 and TRBJ1-1; a possible D gene is TRBD1 (5 bases). Trimming pared 6 bases from V and 3 bases from J, leaving 11 bases between. The CDR3 has 13 amino acids. CDR3 loop: CASSREVDTEAFF. The DNA of the CDR3 is TGTGCCAGCAGCAGGGAGGTGGACACTGAAGCTTTCTTT.

CDR3 nucleotide sequence: TGTGCCAGCAGCCAAGCACTAGCGGGAGTCGGAGGGGAGCTGTTTTTT. It codes for CASSQALAGVGGELFF. This chain connects TRBV3-1 (or the pseudogene TRBV3-2) to TRBJ2-2; 11 bases align to TRBD2. Trimming took 1 base from V and 8 from J; bases not matched to a gene: 6. The germline V gene has CDR1 LGHDT and CDR2 YNNKEL (reference sequence). The length of the CDR3 is 16 residues.

The V call is TRBV10-2, the J call TRBJ1-2; D is uncertain. This CDR3 is 12 amino acids long. Trimming removed 3 bases from V and 8 bases from J, with 10 bases in between. Germline CDR1 WSHSY, CDR2 SAAADI. The CDR3 coding sequence is TGCGCCAGCAGTGACCCAGGAAAAGGCTACACCTTC. It is translated as CASSDPGKGYTF.

There are a few counts of this clone. This sequence joins TRBV7-2 and TRBJ2-2; D is unclear. V gave up 2 bases and J gave up 6 bases, with 16 bases separating them. There are 16 residues in the CDR3. The germline V gene has CDR1 SGHTA and CDR2 FQGNSA. The CDR3 bases are TGTGCCAGCAGCTTAAAGGTTATACCCAGGCCCGGGGAGCTGTTTTTT. As protein: CASSLKVIPRPGELFF. Variable domain in full (rest from reference TRBV7-2 and TRBJ2-2): GAGVSQSPSNKVTEKGKDVELRCDPISGHTALYWYRQSLGQGLEFLIYFQGNSAPDKSGLPSDRFSAERTGGSVSTLTIQRTQQEDSAVYLCASSLKVIPRPGELFFGEGSRLTVL.

The V call is TRBV19, the J call TRBJ2-2, with TRBD2 identical over 7 bases. The CDR3 is 14 residues long. Germline V gene lookup returns CDR1 LNHDA and CDR2 SQIVND (reference sequence). V dropped 5 bases and J dropped 6; count of bases not matched to a gene: 6. The CDR3 protein is CASSRGLVPGELFF. The DNA of the CDR3 is TGTGCCAGTAGTCGTGGACTAGTTCCCGGGGAGCTGTTTTTT.

The chain has TRBV19 and TRBJ2-2; possible D gene TRBD2, 5 bases. CDR1 and CDR2 from the germline V gene are LNHDA and SQIVND (reference sequence). The CDR3 covers 12 residues. The CDR3 region has the DNA TGTGCTGCGGGTAGTCGCACCGGGGAGCTGTTTTTT. It encodes CAAGSRTGELFF.